This TCR beta chain was retrieved from a study of T-cell reconstitution after alpha-beta-depleted transplantation in children. Findings of the study overall: Several hundred expanded graft clones reportedly gave rise to the alpha-beta T cells present about two months after transplant. When one year had passed after transplant, most T-cell counts and diversity came from newly produced T cells.

As it was prepared, the TCRbeta library received unique molecular identifiers. Each CDR3 protein is one row after TCRdb ran MiXCR on the PCR reads. This sample carries 800,000 to 1,000,000 distinct CDR3 sequences, around 30% of them seen once, and the ten largest clones take around 30%. This clonotype has just a few counts. What it binds is unknown. The CDR3 covers 16 residues. In germline, CDR1 is SGHRS, CDR2 YFSETQ. Deletions cut 4 bases from V and 4 bases from J, with 17 bases between. The clonotype was recovered from a boy younger than two who had a stem cell transplant for SCID, so the T cells may come from the graft donor. Sequenced material: PBMCs, mostly from graft donor cells, taken 360 days after TCRalphabeta/CD19-depleted stem cell transplant. V and J are TRBV5-1 and TRBJ2-2; maybe TRBD2 (6 bases). The CDR3: CASSLRGPRGTGELFF. The CDR3 DNA reads TGCGCCAGCAGCCTAAGAGGGCCGCGGGGCACCGGGGAGCTGTTTTTT.